This TCR beta chain was found in a study of T-cell reconstitution after alpha-beta-depleted transplantation in children. Whole-study results and caveats: Newly generated T cells supplied most T-cell counts and diversity one year post-transplant. Surviving recipient cells, namely T cells and thymic progenitors, were the source of high day-60 TCRbeta diversity in some patients.

This CDR3 spans 15 amino acids. V dropped 6 bases and J dropped 5 bases, with 16 bases sitting between them. CDR1 SNHLY and CDR2 FYNNEI come from the germline V gene. The authors prepared the TCRbeta library with unique molecular identifiers. Each CDR3 protein is one row after TCRdb ran MiXCR on the PCR reads. The table has approximately 1,000,000 distinct CDR3 sequences, about 29% seen once. A word on this clonotype: Its antigen is not known.

This chain links TRBV2 with TRBJ1-4; possibly TRBD1 for D (5 bases). This clonotype was sampled from a boy in the first two years of life who had a stem cell transplant for SCID, so the T cells may come from the graft donor. The starting material was PBMCs, mostly from graft donor cells, obtained 360 days after TCRalphabeta/CD19-depleted stem cell transplant. CDR3 in amino acids: CASRAGGKGNEKLFF. CDR3 coding DNA: TGTGCCAGCAGGGCAGGAGGAAAGGGGAATGAAAAACTGTTTTTT.